This T cell receptor beta chain was sequenced in a study of immune heterogeneity within non-small cell lung tumors. Broader study findings: Clonality of local T cells correlated moderately but significantly with local tumor mutational burden (R approximately 0.33).

V shed 3 bases and J shed 0 bases, with 14 bases lying between them. The germline gives CDR1 LGHNT, CDR2 FRNRAP. This CDR3 contains 16 residues. Bulk tumor genomic DNA was the template, and each sample received about 600 ng. Far-apart biopsies, several per primary tumor, were taken during surgery. Curative operations were performed on patients who had untreated, newly diagnosed non-small cell lung cancer. The TCR beta CDR3 region underwent multiplex PCR amplification with 32 V and 13 J primers. From the multiplex PCR reads, TCRdb called clonotypes with MiXCR, one entry per CDR3 protein. The sample lists tens of thousands of distinct CDR3 sequences; less than 35% were seen once. Many counts were recorded for this clonotype. The antigen remains unidentified.

The sample consisted of lung tumor tissue. The sequence came from a middle-aged man with non-small cell lung cancer. V gene TRBV12-5 combines with J gene TRBJ1-2, with D possibly TRBD1 on 5 matching bases. Here the CDR3 reads CASGLGASTSNYGYTF. DNA of the CDR3: TGTGCTAGTGGTTTAGGGGCCTCAACATCTAACTATGGCTACACCTTC.